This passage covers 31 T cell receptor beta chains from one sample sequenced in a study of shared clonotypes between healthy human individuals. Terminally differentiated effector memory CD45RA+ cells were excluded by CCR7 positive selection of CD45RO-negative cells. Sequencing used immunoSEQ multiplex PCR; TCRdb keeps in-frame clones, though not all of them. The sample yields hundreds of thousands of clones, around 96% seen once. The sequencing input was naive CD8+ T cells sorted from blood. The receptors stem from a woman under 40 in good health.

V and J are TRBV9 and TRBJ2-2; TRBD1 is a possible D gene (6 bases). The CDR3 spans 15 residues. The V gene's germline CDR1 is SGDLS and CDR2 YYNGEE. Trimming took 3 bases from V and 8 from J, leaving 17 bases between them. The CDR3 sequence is CASSDRYRDEGELFF. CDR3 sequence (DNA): TGTGCCAGCAGCGACCGGTACAGGGACGAAGGGGAGCTGTTTTTT.

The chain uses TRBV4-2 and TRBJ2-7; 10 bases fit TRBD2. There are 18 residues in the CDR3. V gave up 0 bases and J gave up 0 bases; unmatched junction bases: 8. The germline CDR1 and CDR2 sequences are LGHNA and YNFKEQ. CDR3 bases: TGTGCCAGCAGCCAAGATCCAAGCGGGAGGGCCCCCTCCTACGAGCAGTACTTC. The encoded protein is CASSQDPSGRAPSYEQYF.

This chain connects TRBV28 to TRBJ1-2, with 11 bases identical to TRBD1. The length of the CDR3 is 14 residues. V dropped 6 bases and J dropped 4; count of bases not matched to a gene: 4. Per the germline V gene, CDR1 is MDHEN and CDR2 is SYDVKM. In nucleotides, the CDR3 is TGTGCCAGCAGAGGACAGGGGGCCTTCTATGGCTACACCTTC. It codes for CASRGQGAFYGYTF.

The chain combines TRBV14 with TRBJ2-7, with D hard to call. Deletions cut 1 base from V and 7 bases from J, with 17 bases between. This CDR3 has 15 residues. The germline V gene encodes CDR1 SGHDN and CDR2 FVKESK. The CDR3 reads CASSQADKPLLEQYF. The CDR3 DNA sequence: TGTGCCAGCAGCCAAGCCGACAAGCCCCTCTTAGAGCAGTACTTC.

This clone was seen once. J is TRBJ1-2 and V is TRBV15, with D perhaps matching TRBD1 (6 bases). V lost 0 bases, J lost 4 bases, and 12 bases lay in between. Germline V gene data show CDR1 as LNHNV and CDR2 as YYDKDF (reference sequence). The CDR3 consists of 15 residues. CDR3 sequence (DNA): TGTGCCACCAGCAGAGATCGATCGGGGGCCTATGGCTACACCTTC. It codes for CATSRDRSGAYGYTF.

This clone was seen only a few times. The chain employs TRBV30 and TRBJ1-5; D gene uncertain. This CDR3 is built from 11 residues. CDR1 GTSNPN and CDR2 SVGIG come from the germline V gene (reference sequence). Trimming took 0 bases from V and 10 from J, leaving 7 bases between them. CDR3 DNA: TGTGCCTGGAGTGTACAAGGCCCCCAGCATTTT. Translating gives CAWSVQGPQHF.

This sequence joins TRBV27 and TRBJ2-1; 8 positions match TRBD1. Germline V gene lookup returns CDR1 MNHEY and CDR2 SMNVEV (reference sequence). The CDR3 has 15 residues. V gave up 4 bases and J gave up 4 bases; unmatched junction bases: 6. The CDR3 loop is CASSSGQGIYNEQFF. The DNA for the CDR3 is TGTGCCAGCAGTTCTGGACAGGGTATTTACAATGAGCAGTTCTTC.

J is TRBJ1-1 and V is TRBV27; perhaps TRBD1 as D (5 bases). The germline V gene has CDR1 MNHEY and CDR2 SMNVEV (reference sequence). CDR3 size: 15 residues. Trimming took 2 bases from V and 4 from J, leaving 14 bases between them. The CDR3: CASSLQGEGVTEAFF. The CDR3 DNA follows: TGTGCCAGCAGTTTACAGGGTGAAGGTGTCACTGAAGCTTTCTTT.

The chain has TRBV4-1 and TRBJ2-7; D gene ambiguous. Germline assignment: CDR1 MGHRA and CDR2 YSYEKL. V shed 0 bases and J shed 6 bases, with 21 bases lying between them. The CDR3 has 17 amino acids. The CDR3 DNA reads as TGCGCCAGCAGCCAAGATTGGGGAATGAAGGGATCTGGCGAGCAGTACTTC. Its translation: CASSQDWGMKGSGEQYF.

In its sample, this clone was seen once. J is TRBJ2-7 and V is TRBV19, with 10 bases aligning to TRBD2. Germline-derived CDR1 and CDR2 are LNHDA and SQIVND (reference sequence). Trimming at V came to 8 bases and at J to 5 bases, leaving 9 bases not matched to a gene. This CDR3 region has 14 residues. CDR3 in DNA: TGTGCCAGTGGGGCTAGCGGGAGACGGGACGAGCAGTACTTC. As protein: CASGASGRRDEQYF.

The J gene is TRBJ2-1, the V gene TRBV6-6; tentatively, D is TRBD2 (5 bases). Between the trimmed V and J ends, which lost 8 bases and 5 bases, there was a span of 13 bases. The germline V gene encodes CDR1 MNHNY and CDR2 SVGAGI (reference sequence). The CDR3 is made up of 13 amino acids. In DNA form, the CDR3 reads TGTGCCAGCGGCTCAACGGGGAACAATGAGCAGTTCTTC. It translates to CASGSTGNNEQFF.

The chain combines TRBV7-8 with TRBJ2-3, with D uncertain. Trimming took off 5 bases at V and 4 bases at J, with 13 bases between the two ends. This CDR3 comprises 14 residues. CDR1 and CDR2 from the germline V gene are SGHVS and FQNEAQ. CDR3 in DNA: TGTGCCAGCAGCCCAGCGCCTGGGGCAGATACGCAGTATTTT. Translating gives CASSPAPGADTQYF.

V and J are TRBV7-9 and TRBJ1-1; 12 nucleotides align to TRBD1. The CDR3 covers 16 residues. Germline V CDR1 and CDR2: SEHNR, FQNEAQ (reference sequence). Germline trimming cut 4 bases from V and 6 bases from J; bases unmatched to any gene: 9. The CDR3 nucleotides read TGTGCCAGCAGCTCACCGGGACAGGGGGCGTCTGCTGAAGCTTTCTTT. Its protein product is CASSSPGQGASAEAFF.

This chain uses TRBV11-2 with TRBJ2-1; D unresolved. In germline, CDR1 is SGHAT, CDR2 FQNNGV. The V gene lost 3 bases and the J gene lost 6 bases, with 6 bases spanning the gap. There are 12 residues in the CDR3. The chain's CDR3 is CASSFRFNEQFF. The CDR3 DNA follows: TGTGCCAGCAGCTTTCGATTCAATGAGCAGTTCTTC.

The CDR3 coding sequence is TGCGCCAGCAGCTTGGGACTAGGAGCGGACAATGAGCAGTTCTTC. This translates into CASSLGLGADNEQFF. The rearrangement links TRBV5-1 to TRBJ2-1, with a possible D match to TRBD2 (6 bases). This CDR3 region has 15 residues. Trimming took off 0 bases at V and 5 bases at J, with 12 bases between the two ends. Germline CDR1 is SGHRS and CDR2 is YFSETQ.

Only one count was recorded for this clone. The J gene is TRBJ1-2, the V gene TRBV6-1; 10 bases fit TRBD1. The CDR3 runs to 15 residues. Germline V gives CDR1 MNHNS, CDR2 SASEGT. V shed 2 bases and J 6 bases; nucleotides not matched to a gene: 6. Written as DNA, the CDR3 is TGTGCCAGCAGTGAATTTGTAGGGACAGGGGATGGCTACACCTTC. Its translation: CASSEFVGTGDGYTF.

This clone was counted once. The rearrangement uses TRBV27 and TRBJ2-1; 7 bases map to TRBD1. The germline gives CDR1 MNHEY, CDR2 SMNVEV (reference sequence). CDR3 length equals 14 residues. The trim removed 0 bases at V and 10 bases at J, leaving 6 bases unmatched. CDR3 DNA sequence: TGTGCCAGCAGTTTATCGTGGGACAGTCAAGAGCAGTTCTTC. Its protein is CASSLSWDSQEQFF.

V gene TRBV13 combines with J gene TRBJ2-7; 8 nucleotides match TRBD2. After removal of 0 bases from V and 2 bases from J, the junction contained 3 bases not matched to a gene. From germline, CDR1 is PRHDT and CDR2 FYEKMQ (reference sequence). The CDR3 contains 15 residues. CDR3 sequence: CASSLGTSVPYEQYF. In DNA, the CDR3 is TGTGCCAGCAGCTTAGGGACTAGCGTTCCCTACGAGCAGTACTTC.

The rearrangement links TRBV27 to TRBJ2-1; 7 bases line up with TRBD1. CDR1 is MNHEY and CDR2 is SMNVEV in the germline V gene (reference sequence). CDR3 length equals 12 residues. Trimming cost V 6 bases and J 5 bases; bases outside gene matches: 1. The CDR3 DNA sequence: TGTGCCAGCAGGGGGACAGACAATGAGCAGTTCTTC. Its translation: CASRGTDNEQFF.

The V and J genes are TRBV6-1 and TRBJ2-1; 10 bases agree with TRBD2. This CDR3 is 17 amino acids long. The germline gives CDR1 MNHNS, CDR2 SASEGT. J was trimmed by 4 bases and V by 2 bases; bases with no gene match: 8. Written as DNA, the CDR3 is TGTGCCAGCAGTGAATTCCCTAGCGGGAGTTATTACAATGAGCAGTTCTTC. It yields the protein CASSEFPSGSYYNEQFF.

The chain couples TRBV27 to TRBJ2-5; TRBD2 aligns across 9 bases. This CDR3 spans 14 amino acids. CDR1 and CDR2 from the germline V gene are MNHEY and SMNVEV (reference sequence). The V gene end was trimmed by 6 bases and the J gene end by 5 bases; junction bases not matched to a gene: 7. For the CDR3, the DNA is TGTGCCAGCAGCCAACGGACTAGCGAGGAGACCCAGTACTTC. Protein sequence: CASSQRTSEETQYF.

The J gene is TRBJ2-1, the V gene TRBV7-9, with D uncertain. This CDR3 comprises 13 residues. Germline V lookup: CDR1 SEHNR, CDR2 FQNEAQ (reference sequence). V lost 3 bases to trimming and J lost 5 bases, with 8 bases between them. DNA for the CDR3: TGTGCCAGCAGCTTTTCCCCCGACAATGAGCAGTTCTTC. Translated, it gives CASSFSPDNEQFF.

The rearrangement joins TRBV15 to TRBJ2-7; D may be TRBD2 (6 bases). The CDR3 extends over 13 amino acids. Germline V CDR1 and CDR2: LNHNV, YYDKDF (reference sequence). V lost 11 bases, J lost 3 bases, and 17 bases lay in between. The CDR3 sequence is CAAASAGGYEQYF. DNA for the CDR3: TGTGCCGCAGCTAGCGCTGGGGGCTACGAGCAGTACTTC.

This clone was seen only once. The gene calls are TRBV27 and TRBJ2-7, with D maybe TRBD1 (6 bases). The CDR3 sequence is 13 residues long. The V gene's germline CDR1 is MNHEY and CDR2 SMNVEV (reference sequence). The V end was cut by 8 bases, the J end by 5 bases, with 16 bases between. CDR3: CASSSAGAHEQYF. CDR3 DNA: TGTGCCAGCTCATCGGCAGGGGCCCACGAGCAGTACTTC.

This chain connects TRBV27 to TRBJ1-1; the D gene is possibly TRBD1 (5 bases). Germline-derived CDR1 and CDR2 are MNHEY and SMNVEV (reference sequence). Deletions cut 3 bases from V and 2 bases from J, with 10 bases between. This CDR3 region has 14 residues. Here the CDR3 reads CASSLGQVNTEAFF. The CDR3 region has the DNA TGTGCCAGCAGTTTGGGGCAGGTAAACACTGAAGCTTTCTTT.

CDR3 DNA sequence: TGTGCCAGCAGCTTACTAGGTAGCGGGGGATACGAGCAGTACTTC. This gives the protein CASSLLGSGGYEQYF. The V call is TRBV7-9, the J call TRBJ2-7; TRBD2 agrees at 9 bases. This CDR3 has 15 amino acids. V lost 2 bases and J lost 4; bases outside the gene matches: 6. Germline CDR1 is SEHNR and CDR2 is FQNEAQ (reference sequence). Full variable domain (rest looked up from reference TRBV7-9 and TRBJ2-7): DTGVSQNPRHKITKRGQNVTFRCDPISEHNRLYWYRQTLGQGPEFLTYFQNEAQLEKSRLLSDRFSAERPKGSFSTLEIQRTEQGDSAMYLCASSLLGSGGYEQYFGPGTRLTVT.

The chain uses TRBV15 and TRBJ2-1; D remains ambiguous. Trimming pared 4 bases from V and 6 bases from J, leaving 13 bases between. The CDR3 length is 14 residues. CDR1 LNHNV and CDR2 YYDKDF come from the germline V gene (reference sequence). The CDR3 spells CATSKESTVNEQFF. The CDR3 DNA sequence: TGTGCCACCAGCAAGGAATCCACCGTCAATGAGCAGTTCTTC.

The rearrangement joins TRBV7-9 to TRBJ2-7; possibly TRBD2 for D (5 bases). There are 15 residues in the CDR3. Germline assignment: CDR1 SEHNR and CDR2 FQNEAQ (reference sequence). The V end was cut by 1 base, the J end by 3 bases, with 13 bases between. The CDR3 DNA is TGTGCCAGCAGCTTAGGAGAGGGCCGTCACTACGAGCAGTACTTC. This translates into CASSLGEGRHYEQYF.

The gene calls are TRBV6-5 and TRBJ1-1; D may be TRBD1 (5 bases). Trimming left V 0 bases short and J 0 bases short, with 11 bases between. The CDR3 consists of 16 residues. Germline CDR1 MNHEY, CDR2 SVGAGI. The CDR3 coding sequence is TGTGCCAGCAGTTACTCGATTACCAGGGTGAACACTGAAGCTTTCTTT. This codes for CASSYSITRVNTEAFF.

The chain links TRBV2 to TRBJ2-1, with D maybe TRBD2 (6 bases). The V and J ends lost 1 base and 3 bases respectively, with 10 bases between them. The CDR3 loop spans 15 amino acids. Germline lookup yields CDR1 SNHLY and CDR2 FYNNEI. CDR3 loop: CASSEVAAYYNEQFF. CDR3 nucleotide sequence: TGTGCCAGCAGTGAAGTAGCGGCCTACTACAATGAGCAGTTCTTC.

The DNA for the CDR3 is TGTGCCAGCAGTCCCGGGACTAGCGCGTTCCACGAGCAGTACTTC. The encoded protein is CASSPGTSAFHEQYF. This rearrangement joins TRBV7-8 to TRBJ2-5, with 10 bases aligning to TRBD2. The DNA end is more similar to TRBJ2-7, so the J call may be wrong. Germline assignment: CDR1 SGHVS and CDR2 FQNEAQ. The CDR3 is 15 amino acids.